This T cell receptor beta chain was identified during a study of cytotoxic CD8 clonotypes in ibrutinib-treated CLL. Depth targeted 1 in 200,000 to 1 in 1 million T cells, averaging about 9.2x coverage per clonotype. Only in-frame clones appear in the TCRdb table, and some are missing; sequencing was by immunoSEQ multiplex PCR. The sample shows some 150,000 clones, 75% to 85% of them seen only once. This clone was counted once. Antigen: not known. The CDR3 runs 15 residues. Germline-derived CDR1 and CDR2 are PRHDT and FYEKMQ (reference sequence). Losses at the gene ends were 0 bases for V and 3 bases for J; bases not matched to a gene: 4. The study, taken as a whole, reports: Clonality correlated strongly with circulating CD8+ T cells and exceeded age-matched healthy donors at baseline. Shared public clonotypes were rare, and on treatment they either got smaller or stayed the same. Sustained-remission patients were sampled at different times than progressing patients were.

This rearrangement joins TRBV13 to TRBJ1-2; 7 nucleotides line up with TRBD1. The sample here was PBMCs, taken after 36 months of ibrutinib treatment. This TCR derives from a human donor with chronic lymphocytic leukemia. CDR3 in amino acids: CASSLGRGRDYGYTF. The DNA of the CDR3 is TGTGCCAGCAGCTTAGGAAGGGGGCGCGACTATGGCTACACCTTC.